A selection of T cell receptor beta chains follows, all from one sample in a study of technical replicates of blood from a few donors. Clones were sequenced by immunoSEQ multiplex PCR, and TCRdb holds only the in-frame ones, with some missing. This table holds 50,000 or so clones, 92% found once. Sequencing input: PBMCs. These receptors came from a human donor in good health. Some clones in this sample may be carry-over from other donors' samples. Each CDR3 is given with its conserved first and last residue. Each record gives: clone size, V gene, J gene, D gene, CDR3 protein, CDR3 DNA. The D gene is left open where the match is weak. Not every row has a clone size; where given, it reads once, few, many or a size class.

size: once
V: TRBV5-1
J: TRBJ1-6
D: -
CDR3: CASSPWGGDSPLHF
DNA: TGCGCCAGCAGCCCCTGGGGCGGTGATTCACCCCTCCACTTT

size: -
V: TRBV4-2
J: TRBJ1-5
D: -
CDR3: CASSQVPVEPQHF
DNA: TGTGCCAGCAGCCAGGTTCCGGTTGAGCCCCAGCATTTT

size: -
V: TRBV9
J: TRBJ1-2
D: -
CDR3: CASSVGRDYTF
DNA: TGTGCCAGCAGCGTGGGGAGGGACTACACCTTC

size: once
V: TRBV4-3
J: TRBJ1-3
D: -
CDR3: CASSLGQGSGNTIYF
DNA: TGCGCCAGCAGCCTTGGTCAGGGGTCTGGAAACACCATATATTTT

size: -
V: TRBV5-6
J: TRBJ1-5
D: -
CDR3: CASSFLGQPQHF
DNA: TGTGCCAGCAGCTTCCTTGGCCAGCCCCAGCATTTT

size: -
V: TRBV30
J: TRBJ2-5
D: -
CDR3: CAWSAGTQETQYF
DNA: TGTGCCTGGAGCGCGGGGACTCAAGAGACCCAGTACTTC

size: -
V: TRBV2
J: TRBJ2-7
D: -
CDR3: CASSDSGYEQYF
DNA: TGTGCCAGCAGTGATTCAGGGTACGAGCAGTACTTC

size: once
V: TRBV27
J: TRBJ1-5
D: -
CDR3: CASSSQTPEVGSRQPQHF
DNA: TGTGCCAGCAGTTCCCAAACCCCGGAGGTAGGATCTCGTCAGCCCCAGCATTTT

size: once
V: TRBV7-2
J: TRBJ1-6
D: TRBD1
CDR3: CASSSGQLANSPLHF
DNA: TGTGCCAGCAGCTCGGGACAGCTAGCTAATTCACCCCTCCACTTT

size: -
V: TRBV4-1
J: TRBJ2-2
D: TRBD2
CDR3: CASSLSTGGNTGELFF
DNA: TGCGCCAGCAGCCTCTCCACGGGAGGGAACACCGGGGAGCTGTTTTTT

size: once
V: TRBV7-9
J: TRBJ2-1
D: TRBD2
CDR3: CASSPREAGDNEQFF
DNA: TGTGCCAGCAGCCCTCGGGAGGCCGGGGACAATGAGCAGTTCTTC

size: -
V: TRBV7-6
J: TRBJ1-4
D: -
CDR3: CASSASGLDNEKLFF
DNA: TGTGCCAGCAGCGCGTCGGGGTTGGATAATGAAAAACTGTTTTTT

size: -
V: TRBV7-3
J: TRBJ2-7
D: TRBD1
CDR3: CASSSDRGERQYF
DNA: TGTGCCAGCAGCTCGGACAGGGGAGAACGGCAGTACTTC

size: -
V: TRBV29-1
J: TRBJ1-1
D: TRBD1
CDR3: CSAKTGSNTEAFF
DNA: TGCAGCGCAAAGACAGGGTCGAACACTGAAGCTTTCTTT

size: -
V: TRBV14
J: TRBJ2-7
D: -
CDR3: CASSQRWALYEQYF
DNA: TGTGCCAGCAGCCAACGCTGGGCTCTCTACGAGCAGTACTTC

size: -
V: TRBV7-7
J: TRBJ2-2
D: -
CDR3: CASSSSDWTGELFF
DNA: TGTGCCAGCAGCTCTAGCGACTGGACCGGGGAGCTGTTTTTT

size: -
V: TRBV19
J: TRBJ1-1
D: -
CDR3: CASSTPGVNTEAFF
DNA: TGTGCCAGTAGTACGCCGGGGGTGAACACTGAAGCTTTCTTT

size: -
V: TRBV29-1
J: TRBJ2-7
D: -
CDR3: CSGGQGYEQYF
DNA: TGCAGCGGCGGCCAGGGCTACGAGCAGTACTTC

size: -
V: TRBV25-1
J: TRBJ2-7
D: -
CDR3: CASSEYKGGTYEQYF
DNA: TGTGCCAGCAGTGAATACAAGGGGGGGACTTACGAGCAGTACTTC

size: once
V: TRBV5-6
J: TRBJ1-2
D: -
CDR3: CASSSGGYGYTF
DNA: TGTGCCAGCAGCTCCGGGGGCTATGGCTACACCTTC

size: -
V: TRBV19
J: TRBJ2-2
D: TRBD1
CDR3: CASSIAWTGGLGGELFF
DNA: TGTGCCAGTAGTATAGCATGGACAGGGGGACTGGGCGGGGAGCTGTTTTTT

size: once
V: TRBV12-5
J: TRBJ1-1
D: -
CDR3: CATHPGGGTEAFF
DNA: TGTGCTACTCACCCGGGGGGAGGGACTGAAGCTTTCTTT

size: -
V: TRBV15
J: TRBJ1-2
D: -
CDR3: CATSRGLLPDSDGYTF
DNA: TGTGCCACCAGCAGAGGACTACTACCTGATTCAGATGGCTACACCTTC

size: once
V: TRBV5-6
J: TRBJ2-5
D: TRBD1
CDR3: CASSLQGAGETQYF
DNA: TGTGCCAGCAGCTTACAGGGGGCAGGGGAGACCCAGTACTTC

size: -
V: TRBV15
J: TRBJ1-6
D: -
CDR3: CATRSGLSSPLHF
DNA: TGTGCCACCAGGTCAGGGTTAAGTTCACCCCTCCACTTT

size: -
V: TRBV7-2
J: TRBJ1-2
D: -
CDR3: CASSLEWARAGYTF
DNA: TGTGCCAGCAGCTTAGAGTGGGCCAGGGCGGGCTACACCTTC

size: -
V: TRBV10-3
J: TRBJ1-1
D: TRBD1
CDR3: CAISQGHLNTEAFF
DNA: TGTGCCATTTCACAGGGGCACCTGAACACTGAAGCTTTCTTT

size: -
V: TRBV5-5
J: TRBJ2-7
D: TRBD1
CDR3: CASSLRDSAYEQYF
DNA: TGTGCCAGCAGCCTCCGGGACAGCGCCTACGAGCAGTACTTC

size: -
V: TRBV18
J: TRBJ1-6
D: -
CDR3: CASSADIGKSPLHF
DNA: TGTGCCAGCTCTGCTGACATCGGGAAATCACCCCTCCACTTT

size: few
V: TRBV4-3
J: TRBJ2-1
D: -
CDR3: CASSQETDSFYNEQFF
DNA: TGCGCCAGCAGCCAAGAAACGGACTCCTTCTACAATGAGCAGTTCTTC

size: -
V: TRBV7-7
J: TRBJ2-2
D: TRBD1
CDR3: CASKKGDSNTGELFF
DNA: TGTGCCAGCAAAAAGGGGGACAGTAACACCGGGGAGCTGTTTTTT

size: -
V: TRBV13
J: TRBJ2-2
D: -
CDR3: CASSRAATGELFF
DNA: TGTGCCAGCAGCCGAGCGGCCACCGGGGAGCTGTTTTTT

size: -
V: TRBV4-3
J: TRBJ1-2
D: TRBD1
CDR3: CASSQGDRGGGYTF
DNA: TGCGCCAGCAGCCAGGGTGACAGGGGTGGTGGCTACACCTTC

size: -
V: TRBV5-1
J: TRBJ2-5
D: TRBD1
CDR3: CASSTWTGDQETQYF
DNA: TGCGCCAGCAGCACATGGACAGGTGATCAAGAGACCCAGTACTTC

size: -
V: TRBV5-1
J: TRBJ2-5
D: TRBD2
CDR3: CASSLGLAGGIQETQYF
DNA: TGCGCCAGCAGCTTGGGCCTAGCGGGGGGAATACAAGAGACCCAGTACTTC

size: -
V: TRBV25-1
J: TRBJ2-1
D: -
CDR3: CASSERGNEQFF
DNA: TGTGCCAGCAGTGAAAGGGGTAATGAGCAGTTCTTC

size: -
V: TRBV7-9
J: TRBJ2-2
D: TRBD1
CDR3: CASSIGTGNTGELFF
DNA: TGTGCCAGCAGCATAGGGACAGGGAACACCGGGGAGCTGTTTTTT

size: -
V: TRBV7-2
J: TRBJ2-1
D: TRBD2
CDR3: CASSLGRAGGSEQFF
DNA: TGTGCCAGCAGCTTAGGTCGAGCGGGGGGGAGTGAGCAGTTCTTC

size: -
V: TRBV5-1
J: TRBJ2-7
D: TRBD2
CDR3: CASSLKLGLAYEQYF
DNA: TGCGCCAGCAGCTTGAAGTTGGGACTAGCGTACGAGCAGTACTTC

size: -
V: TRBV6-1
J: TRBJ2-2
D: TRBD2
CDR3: CASSPSGTGELFF
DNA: TGTGCCAGCAGTCCTAGCGGCACCGGGGAGCTGTTTTTT

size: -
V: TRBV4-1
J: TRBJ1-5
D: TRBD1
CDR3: CASSGRQGYSNQPQHF
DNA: TGCGCCAGCAGCGGAAGACAGGGCTATAGCAATCAGCCCCAGCATTTT

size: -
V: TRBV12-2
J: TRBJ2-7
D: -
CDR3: CASRLRDRPYEQYF
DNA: TGTGCAAGTCGCCTAAGGGACAGGCCCTACGAGCAGTACTTC

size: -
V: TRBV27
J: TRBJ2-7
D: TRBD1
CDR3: CASSFSTGGSYEQYF
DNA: TGTGCCAGCAGTTTTTCGACAGGGGGCTCCTACGAGCAGTACTTC

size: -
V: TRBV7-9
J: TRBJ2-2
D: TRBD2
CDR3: CASSLVPASGNTGELFF
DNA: TGTGCCAGCAGCTTAGTTCCGGCTAGCGGGAACACCGGGGAGCTGTTTTTT

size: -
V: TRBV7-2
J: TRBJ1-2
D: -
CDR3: CASSLVGNYGYTF
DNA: TGTGCCAGCAGCTTAGTGGGCAACTATGGCTACACCTTC